The present TCR beta chain was sequenced within a study of technical replicates of blood from a few donors. V was clipped by 4 bases and J by 0 bases, with 16 bases between them. In germline, CDR1 is SGHRS, CDR2 YFSETQ. CDR3 size: 17 residues. Only in-frame clones appear in the TCRdb table, and some are missing; sequencing was by immunoSEQ multiplex PCR. Of approximately 82,000 clones listed, 80% to 95% were seen once; the top ten hold 0.27%. The sequence came from a human donor in good health. This rearrangement joins TRBV5-1 to TRBJ2-2; D gene ambiguous. The source material was T cells isolated from PBMCs. CDR3 in amino acids: CASSLYPGRSNTGELFF. The CDR3, as DNA: TGCGCCAGCAGCCTTTACCCAGGCAGATCGAACACCGGGGAGCTGTTTTTT.